Shown below are 14 T cell receptor beta chains from a single sample sequenced in a study of blood T cells in healthy people across ages. The authors ran a second PCR of 7 to 11 cycles using a sample-barcoded 5' primer and a J-beta primer mix. TCRdb passed the 5' RACE reads through MiXCR, listing each CDR3 protein once. The sample consists of fewer than 1,000,000 distinct CDR3 sequences, under 45% of them appearing once. Sequencing was done on a sample of blood. The origin of the receptors is a man between 60 and 75 years old in good health.

The chain links TRBV20-1 to TRBJ2-4, with unresolved D. This CDR3 contains 14 residues. Trimming removed 1 base at V and 3 bases at J, with 10 bases between. CDR1 and CDR2 (germline): DFQATT, SNEGSKA (reference sequence). CDR3 in amino acids: CSARGRSHKNIQYF. In DNA form, the CDR3 reads TGCAGTGCTAGAGGGCGGTCGCACAAAAACATTCAGTACTTC.

The V call is TRBV6-6, the J call TRBJ2-1, with D perhaps matching TRBD1 (6 bases). V lost 3 bases and J 7 bases, leaving 13 bases between the germline ends. This CDR3 comprises 14 residues. Germline V CDR1 and CDR2: MNHNY, SVGAGI (reference sequence). CDR3 nucleotide sequence: TGTGCCAGCAGTTATTCCAGGGGTAAAAATGAGCAGTTCTTC. Amino acid sequence: CASSYSRGKNEQFF.

This clonotype was detected a few times. The V gene is TRBV2, the J gene TRBJ2-5; D possibly corresponds to TRBD2 (5 bases). The V gene lost 4 bases and the J gene lost 2 bases, with 11 bases spanning the gap. The CDR3 length is 14 residues. Germline V CDR1 and CDR2: SNHLY, FYNNEI. The CDR3 nucleotides are TGTGCCAGCAGTGCCCGGACTGGTCAAGAGACCCAGTACTTC. As protein: CASSARTGQETQYF.

V usage is TRBV4-3 and J usage is TRBJ1-6; tentative D call: TRBD1 (5 bases). Germline CDR1 and CDR2: LGHNA and YSLEER. V lost 0 bases and J lost 0, with 9 bases in between. This CDR3 spans 17 amino acids. CDR3 nucleotides: TGCGCCAGCAGCCAAGACGCGGGGGACTCCTATAATTCACCCCTCCACTTT. Its translation is CASSQDAGDSYNSPLHF.

The chain combines TRBV5-5 with TRBJ2-7, with D maybe TRBD2 (5 bases). The J call is doubtful: the DNA matches TRBJ2-5 better. This CDR3 region has 14 residues. Germline CDR1 SGHKS, CDR2 YYEKEE (reference sequence). The CDR3 DNA is TGTGCCAGCAGTTCGACCCAATCGGGGGAGACCCAGTACTTC. Translation gives CASSSTQSGETQYF.

The gene calls are TRBV5-6 and TRBJ2-3; D perhaps matches TRBD1 (7 bases). The CDR3 runs to 16 residues. Germline-derived CDR1 and CDR2 are SGHDT and YYEEEE. V lost 4 bases, J lost 0 bases, and 15 bases lay in between. The CDR3 region is CASSGGTVASTDTQYF. DNA for the CDR3: TGTGCCAGCAGCGGGGGGACAGTAGCTAGCACAGATACGCAGTATTTT.

This sequence joins TRBV7-2 and TRBJ2-5; D is ambiguous. Matching the DNA end better, TRBJ2-7 makes the J call doubtful. Germline V gives CDR1 SGHTA, CDR2 FQGNSA. The CDR3 length is 15 residues. The CDR3 protein is CASSLGAGQSHEQYF. As DNA, the CDR3 is TGTGCCAGCAGCTTAGGCGCCGGGCAGTCTCACGAGCAGTACTTC.

The J gene is TRBJ2-4, the V gene TRBV6-5, with D perhaps matching TRBD1 (5 bases). CDR3 length: 16 amino acids. The germline V and J ends were trimmed by 0 bases and 1 base, with 10 bases remaining between them. Germline V gene data show CDR1 as MNHEY and CDR2 as SVGAGI. The CDR3 DNA reads TGTGCCAGCAGTTACTCTTCCTCAGGGGCCAAAAACATTCAGTACTTC. This sequence encodes CASSYSSSGAKNIQYF.

The chain employs TRBV9 and TRBJ2-5; D tentatively fits TRBD1 or TRBD2 (5 bases each). Germline CDR1 and CDR2: SGDLS and YYNGEE. The CDR3 loop spans 15 amino acids. The germline V and J ends were trimmed by 2 bases and 0 bases, with 11 bases remaining between them. As DNA, the CDR3 is TGTGCCAGCAGCGTCGGGGCGGCTAACCAAGAGACCCAGTACTTC. Residues: CASSVGAANQETQYF.

This clonotype was found once. The chain couples TRBV30 to TRBJ2-7; TRBD1 matches at 7 bases. This CDR3 is built from 15 residues. The V gene end was trimmed by 3 bases and the J gene end by 1 base; junction bases not matched to a gene: 9. Germline values: CDR1 GTSNPN, CDR2 SVGIG (reference sequence). CDR3 loop: CAWSAAGGRSYEQYF. The DNA for the CDR3 is TGTGCCTGGAGCGCCGCAGGGGGAAGATCCTACGAGCAGTACTTC.

The chain uses TRBV6-2 or TRBV6-3 and TRBJ1-2; D remains ambiguous. The CDR3 contains 14 residues. V shed 6 bases and J shed 0 bases, with 11 bases lying between them. Germline CDR1 MNHEY, CDR2 SVGEGT. The CDR3 DNA reads as TGTGCCAGCAGAGCAGGCGGAGCTAACTATGGCTACACCTTC. Translating it yields CASRAGGANYGYTF.

In this sample, this clonotype turned up a few times. V and J are TRBV20-1 and TRBJ2-7, with TRBD2 matching over 12 bases. Trimming cost V 3 bases and J 1 base; bases outside gene matches: 4. CDR1 DFQATT and CDR2 SNEGSKA come from the germline V gene (reference sequence). This CDR3 spans 15 amino acids. As DNA, the CDR3 is TGCAGTGCTAGGTCACTAGCGGGGGGATCCTACGAGCAGTACTTC. Its protein product is CSARSLAGGSYEQYF.

This clonotype was detected a few times. V usage is TRBV11-2 and J usage is TRBJ2-7; 12 bases align to TRBD2. V shed 6 bases and J 6 bases; nucleotides not matched to a gene: 9. Per the germline V gene, CDR1 is SGHAT and CDR2 is FQNNGV. There are 15 residues in the CDR3. The DNA of the CDR3 is TGTGCCAGCAGGACGTCTAGCGGGGGGGCCTCCGAGCAGTACTTC. It specifies CASRTSSGGASEQYF.

The gene calls are TRBV7-9 and TRBJ1-1; no definite D call. The CDR3 is 12 amino acids. The germline gives CDR1 SEHNR, CDR2 FQNEAQ (reference sequence). V was pared by 8 bases and J by 1 base, with 8 bases between. The CDR3 region has the DNA TGTGCCAGCGCTCTCGGGAACACTGAAGCTTTCTTT. This codes for CASALGNTEAFF.